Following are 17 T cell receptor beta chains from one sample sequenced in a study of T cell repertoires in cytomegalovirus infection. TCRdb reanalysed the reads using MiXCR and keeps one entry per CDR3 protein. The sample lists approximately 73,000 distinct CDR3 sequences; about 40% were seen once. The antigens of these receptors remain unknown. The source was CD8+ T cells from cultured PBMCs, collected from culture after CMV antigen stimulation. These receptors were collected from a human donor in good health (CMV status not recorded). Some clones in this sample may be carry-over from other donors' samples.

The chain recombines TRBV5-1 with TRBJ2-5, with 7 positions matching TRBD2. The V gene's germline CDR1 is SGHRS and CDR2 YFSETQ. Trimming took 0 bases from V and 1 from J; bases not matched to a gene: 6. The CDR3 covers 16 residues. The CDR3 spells CASSLDPAGTQETQYF. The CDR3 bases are TGCGCCAGCAGCTTGGATCCAGCGGGGACCCAAGAGACCCAGTACTTC.

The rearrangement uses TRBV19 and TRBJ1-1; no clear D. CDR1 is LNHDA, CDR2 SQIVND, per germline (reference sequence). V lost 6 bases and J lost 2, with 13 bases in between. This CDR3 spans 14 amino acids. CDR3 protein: CASRSEFPNTEAFF. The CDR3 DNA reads TGTGCCAGTAGGTCAGAATTCCCCAACACTGAAGCTTTCTTT. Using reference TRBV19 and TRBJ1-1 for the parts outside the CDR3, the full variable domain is DGGITQSPKYLFRKEGQNVTLSCEQNLNHDAMYWYRQDPGQGLRLIYYSQIVNDFQKGDIAEGYSVSREKKESFPLTVTSAQKNPTAFYLCASRSEFPNTEAFFGQGTRLTVV.

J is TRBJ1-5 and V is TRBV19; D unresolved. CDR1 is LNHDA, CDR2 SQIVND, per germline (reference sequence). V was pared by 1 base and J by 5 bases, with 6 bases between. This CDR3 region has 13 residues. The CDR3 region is CASSIADDQPQHF. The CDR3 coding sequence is TGTGCCAGTAGTATAGCTGATGATCAGCCCCAGCATTTT.

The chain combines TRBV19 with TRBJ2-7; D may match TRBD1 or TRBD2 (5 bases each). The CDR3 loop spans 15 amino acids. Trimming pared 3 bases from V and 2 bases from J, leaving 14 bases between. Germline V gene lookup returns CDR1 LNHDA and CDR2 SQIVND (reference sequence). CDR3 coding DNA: TGTGCCAGTAGTATGTTTTGGGGGTCAGCCTACGAGCAGTACTTC. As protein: CASSMFWGSAYEQYF.

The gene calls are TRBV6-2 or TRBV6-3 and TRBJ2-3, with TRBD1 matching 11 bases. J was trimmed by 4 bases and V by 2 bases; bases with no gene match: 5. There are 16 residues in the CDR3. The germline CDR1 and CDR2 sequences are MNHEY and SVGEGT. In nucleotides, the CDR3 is TGTGCCAGCAGTTACCAACCGGACAGGGGGCCAGATACGCAGTATTTT. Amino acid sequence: CASSYQPDRGPDTQYF.

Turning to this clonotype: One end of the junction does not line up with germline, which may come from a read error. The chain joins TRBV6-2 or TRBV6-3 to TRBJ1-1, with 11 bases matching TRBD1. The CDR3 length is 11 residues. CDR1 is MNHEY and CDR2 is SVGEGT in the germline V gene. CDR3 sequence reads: CASSYPGQGEF. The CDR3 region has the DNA TGTGCCAGCAGTTACCCGGGACAGGGGGAATTT.

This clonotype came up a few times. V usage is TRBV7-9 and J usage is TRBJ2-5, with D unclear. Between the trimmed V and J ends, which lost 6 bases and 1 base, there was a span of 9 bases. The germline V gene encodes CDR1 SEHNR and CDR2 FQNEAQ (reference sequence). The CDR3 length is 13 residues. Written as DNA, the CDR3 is TGTGCCAGCAGTCCTAGGGTCCAAGAGACCCAGTACTTC. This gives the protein CASSPRVQETQYF.

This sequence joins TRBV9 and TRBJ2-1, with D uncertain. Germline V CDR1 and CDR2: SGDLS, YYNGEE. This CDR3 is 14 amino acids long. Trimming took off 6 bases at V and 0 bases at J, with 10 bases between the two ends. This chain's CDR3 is CASNGVSSYNEQFF. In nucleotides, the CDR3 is TGTGCCAGCAACGGCGTTAGCTCCTACAATGAGCAGTTCTTC. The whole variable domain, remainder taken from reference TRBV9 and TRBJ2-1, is DSGVTQTPKHLITATGQRVTLRCSPRSGDLSVYWYQQSLDQGLQFLIQYYNGEERAKGNILERFSAQQFPDLHSELNLSSLELGDSALYFCASNGVSSYNEQFFGPGTRLTVL.

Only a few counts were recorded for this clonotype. The CDR3 protein is CASSVADIPMNTEAFF. The CDR3, as DNA: TGTGCCAGCAGCGTAGCGGACATCCCCATGAACACTGAAGCTTTCTTT. This chain links TRBV9 with TRBJ1-1; possible D gene TRBD1, 5 bases. This CDR3 spans 16 amino acids. Germline lookup yields CDR1 SGDLS and CDR2 YYNGEE. Trimming took off 0 bases at V and 0 bases at J, with 12 bases between the two ends.

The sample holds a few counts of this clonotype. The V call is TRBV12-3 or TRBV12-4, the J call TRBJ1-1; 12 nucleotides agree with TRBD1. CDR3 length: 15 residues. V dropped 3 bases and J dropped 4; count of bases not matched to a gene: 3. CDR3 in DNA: TGTGCCAGCAGTTTTGGGACAGGGGGCATCACTGAAGCTTTCTTT. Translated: CASSFGTGGITEAFF.

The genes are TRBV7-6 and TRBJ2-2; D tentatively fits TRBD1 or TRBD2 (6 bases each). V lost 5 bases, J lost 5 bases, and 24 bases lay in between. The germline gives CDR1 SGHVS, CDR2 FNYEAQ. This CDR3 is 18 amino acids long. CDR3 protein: CASSPDAWTKGGTGELFF. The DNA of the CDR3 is TGTGCCAGCAGCCCCGACGCTTGGACCAAGGGGGGTACCGGGGAGCTGTTTTTT.

The CDR3 sequence is CASRLDILGTTNEKLFF. The CDR3 DNA is TGTGCCAGCAGATTAGATATACTTGGGACGACTAATGAAAAACTGTTTTTT. The chain uses TRBV28 and TRBJ1-4; D possibly corresponds to TRBD1 (5 bases). Trimming pared 6 bases from V and 2 bases from J, leaving 19 bases between. The CDR3 totals 17 residues. Germline V gene data show CDR1 as MDHEN and CDR2 as SYDVKM. Full variable domain (remainder filled in from reference TRBV28 and TRBJ1-4): DVKVTQSSRYLVKRTGEKVFLECVQDMDHENMFWYRQDPGLGLRLIYFSYDVKMKEKGDIPEGYSVSREKKERFSLILESASTNQTSMYLCASRLDILGTTNEKLFFGSGTQLSVL.

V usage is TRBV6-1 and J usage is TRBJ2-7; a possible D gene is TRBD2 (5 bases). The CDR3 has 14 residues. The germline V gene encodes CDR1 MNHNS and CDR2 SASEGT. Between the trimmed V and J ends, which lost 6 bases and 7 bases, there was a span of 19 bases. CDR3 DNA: TGTGCCAGCAGCCGGAGAGATGAGCGGCGAGAGCAGTACTTC. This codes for CASSRRDERREQYF.

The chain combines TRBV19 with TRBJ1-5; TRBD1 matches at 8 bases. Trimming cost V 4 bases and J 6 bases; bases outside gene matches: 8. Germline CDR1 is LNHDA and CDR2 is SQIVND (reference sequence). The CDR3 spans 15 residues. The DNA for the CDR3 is TGTGCCAGTAGTACCCAGGACAGGGTTAGTCAGCCCCAGCATTTT. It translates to CASSTQDRVSQPQHF.

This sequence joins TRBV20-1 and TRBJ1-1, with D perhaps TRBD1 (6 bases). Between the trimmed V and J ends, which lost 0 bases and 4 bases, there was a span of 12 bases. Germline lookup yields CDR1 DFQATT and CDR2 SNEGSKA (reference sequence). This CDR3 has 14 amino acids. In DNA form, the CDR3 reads TGCAGTGCTAGAGAGATCAGGGGCGGCACTGAAGCTTTCTTT. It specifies CSAREIRGGTEAFF.

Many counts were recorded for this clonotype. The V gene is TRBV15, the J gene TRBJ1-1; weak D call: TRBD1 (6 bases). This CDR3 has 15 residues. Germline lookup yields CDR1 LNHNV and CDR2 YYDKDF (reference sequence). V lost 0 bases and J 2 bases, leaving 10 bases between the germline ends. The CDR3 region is CATSRDRGLNTEAFF. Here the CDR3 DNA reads TGTGCCACCAGCAGAGATCGGGGGCTTAACACTGAAGCTTTCTTT.

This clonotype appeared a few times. The CDR3 nucleotides are TGTGCCAGCAGCTCACAGGAGCCCCGGGGAACGGGCAATGAGCAGTTCTTC. As protein: CASSSQEPRGTGNEQFF. The V gene is TRBV7-9, the J gene TRBJ2-1; D is perhaps TRBD1 or TRBD2 (5 bases each). CDR1 is SEHNR and CDR2 is FQNEAQ in the germline V gene (reference sequence). Trimming removed 4 bases at V and 6 bases at J, with 22 bases between. CDR3 length: 17 amino acids.